Listed below are T cell receptor beta chains from one sample, sequenced in a study of cytomegalovirus exposure and HLA in healthy donors. The protocol was immunoSEQ multiplex PCR, while the TCRdb copy is restricted to in-frame clones and leaves out a portion. The table shows 200,000 or so clones, with approximately 88% occurring only once. What was sequenced was PBMCs. The receptors shown here come from a boy under 18 in good health and CMV-seronegative. The CDR3 runs from the conserved cysteine through the conserved F or W. The order of the fields is V gene, J gene, CDR3 protein.

TRBV7-9	TRBJ2-3	CASSSRDREWIGTDTQYF
TRBV9	TRBJ2-2	CASSVAVRNTGELFF
TRBV7-9	TRBJ2-3	CASKLAATTDTQYF
TRBV30	TRBJ2-5	CAWDTGAGEETQYF
TRBV28	TRBJ1-1	CASTHRGRLNTEAFF
TRBV25-1	TRBJ2-7	CASSEMGQGLDEQYF
TRBV18	TRBJ1-1	CASSPRDRGQNTEAFF
TRBV7-2	TRBJ2-7	CASRRTGPPSYEQYF
TRBV2	TRBJ2-3	CASRTSGNF
TRBV2	TRBJ2-1	CASKRDTNEQFF
TRBV7-9	TRBJ2-2	CASSGGPGGIAGELFF
TRBV28	TRBJ1-2	CASKPNGYGYTF
TRBV5-1	TRBJ1-1	CASSLPTDPGGNTEAFF
TRBV11-3	TRBJ2-2	CASSLRYPGELFF
TRBV25-1	TRBJ1-1	CASSPHRDRGYTEAFF
TRBV5-4	TRBJ2-5	CASSPRGGGETQYF
TRBV5-5	TRBJ1-1	CASSSKTNTEAFF
TRBV11-2	TRBJ2-7	CASSLGGGNYEQYF
TRBV18	TRBJ1-5	CASSPGGRRGQHF
TRBV5-6	-	CASSFPSRGSYEQYF
TRBV7-3	TRBJ2-5	CASSQGLLRGETQYF
TRBV30	TRBJ2-2	CAWDTGGLTGELFF
TRBV5-4	TRBJ1-4	CASSPTGPNEKLFF
TRBV7-9	TRBJ2-1	CASSPRAGLSSYNEQFF
TRBV29-1	TRBJ2-1	CSVEWTRGRGSYNEQFF
TRBV6-1	TRBJ2-7	CASSHGQGASEQYF
TRBV29-1	TRBJ2-7	CSIRDSPYEQYF
TRBV29-1	TRBJ1-2	CSVAGNGYTF
TRBV29-1	TRBJ1-1	CSVRTGSNTEAFF
TRBV4-1	TRBJ2-3	CASSPRGGPPDTQYF
TRBV7-3	TRBJ2-3	CASSLNLAGGRATQYF
TRBV9	TRBJ2-5	CASSPRQGVGTQYF
TRBV28	TRBJ2-7	CASTGTVSYEQYF
TRBV7-6	TRBJ2-1	CASSPSGTYNEQFF
TRBV27	TRBJ1-1	CASSRGSMNTEAFF
TRBV30	TRBJ2-7	CASISGTGKMRGEQYF
TRBV14	TRBJ2-1	CASSQRVAGGNEQFF
TRBV12-5	TRBJ1-1	CASGLGGMNTEAFF
TRBV5-1	TRBJ1-2	CASSLDRGLGYGYTF
TRBV10-3	TRBJ2-1	CAISESYIQGGSIPNYNEQFF
TRBV14	TRBJ2-5	CASSQDQGLLSETQYF
TRBV21-1	TRBJ1-5	CASSHSGQEDFCNQPQHF
TRBV13	TRBJ1-2	CASSWGTGSTYGYTF
TRBV10-3	TRBJ1-1	CAIAQGGQGTEAFF
TRBV7-2	TRBJ2-2	CASSLARVNTGELFF
TRBV6-1	TRBJ2-5	CASSGVALAGGTQYF
TRBV20-1	TRBJ1-2	CSNTQGLGYTF
TRBV27	TRBJ1-1	CASSSILTGNTEAFF
TRBV5-1	TRBJ2-5	CASSNMWGEAQYF
TRBV7-9	TRBJ1-2	CASSLPGRGNGYTF
TRBV11-2	TRBJ2-5	CASRALTGGLETQYF
TRBV7-9	TRBJ2-7	CASSWSREQYF
TRBV5-4	TRBJ1-3	CASSLDRLGNTIYF
TRBV25-1	TRBJ2-7	CASSPQNPNGRIYEQYF
TRBV6-5	TRBJ2-7	CASSGTQVNEQYF